This T cell receptor beta chain comes out of a study of PD-L1 blockade in urothelial cancer. The overall study: Intravenous atezolizumab, 1,200 mg every 3 weeks, was begun by patients in the mid-2010s. Each patient had 0 to 3 earlier chemotherapy regimens. Analyses used blood from 3 weeks (second dose) and 6 weeks after treatment start.

Clones were sequenced by immunoSEQ multiplex PCR, and TCRdb holds only the in-frame ones, with some missing. Of under 35,000 clones listed, 70% to 90% are singletons. Peripheral blood mononuclear cells were collected from every patient before and during treatment, yielding between 1 and 8 samples per patient. This TCR was sampled from a man in his forties or fifties with urothelial cancer. The sequencing here drew on PBMCs, taken around atezolizumab (anti-PD-L1) treatment.

The CDR3 bases are TGTGCCAGCTCACCACCGGTGGAGTACGAGCAGTACTTC. Its protein is CASSPPVEYEQYF. This rearrangement joins TRBV18 to TRBJ2-7; D is uncertain. CDR3 size: 13 residues. From germline, CDR1 is KGHSH and CDR2 LQKENI. V shed 0 bases and J shed 4 bases, with 7 bases lying between them.